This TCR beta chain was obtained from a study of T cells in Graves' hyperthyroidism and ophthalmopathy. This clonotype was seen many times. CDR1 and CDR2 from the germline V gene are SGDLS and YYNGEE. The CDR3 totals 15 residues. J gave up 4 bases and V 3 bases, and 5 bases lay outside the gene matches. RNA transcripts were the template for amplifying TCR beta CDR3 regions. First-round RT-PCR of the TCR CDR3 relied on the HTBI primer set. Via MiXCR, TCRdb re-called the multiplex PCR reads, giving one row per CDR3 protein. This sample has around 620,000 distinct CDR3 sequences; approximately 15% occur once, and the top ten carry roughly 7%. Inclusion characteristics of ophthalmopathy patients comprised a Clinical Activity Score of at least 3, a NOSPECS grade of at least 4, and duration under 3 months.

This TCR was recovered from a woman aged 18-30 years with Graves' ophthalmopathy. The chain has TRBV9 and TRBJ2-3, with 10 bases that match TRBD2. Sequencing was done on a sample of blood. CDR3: CASSALAGDADTQYF. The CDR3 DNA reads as TGTGCCAGCAGCGCCCTAGCGGGAGACGCAGATACGCAGTATTTT.